The clone carrying this T cell receptor (beta chain) was detected only a few times. Its target is unknown. The data were obtained in a study of T cell repertoires in cytomegalovirus infection. About the research overall: Based on public TCR beta signatures, there were indications of CMV infection and of a matching HLA type.

V was trimmed by 0 bases and J by 2 bases, leaving 9 bases between them. Germline CDR1 SGHKS, CDR2 YYEKEE (reference sequence). The CDR3 length is 15 residues. One entry per CDR3 protein, called by TCRdb with MiXCR from the reads. Here the sample spans approximately 500,000 distinct CDR3 sequences, roughly 12% being singletons. The study's findings and limits: The ex vivo response showed dominance by HLA-C-restricted CMV-specific TCR beta clonotypes. The cumulative frequency of public TCR beta families identified carriers of CMV plus the relevant HLA.

The material sequenced was PBMCs. J is TRBJ2-4 and V is TRBV5-5; no clear D. The sequence came from a human donor in good health (CMV status not recorded). Some clones in this sample may be carry-over from other donors' samples. The CDR3 loop reads CASSLDWGSKNIQYF. In DNA form, the CDR3 reads TGTGCCAGCAGCTTGGATTGGGGATCCAAAAACATTCAGTACTTC.